These 32 T cell receptor beta chains originate from one sample sequenced in a study of T-cell memory formation after mild COVID-19. TCRdb recomputed calls from the 5' RACE reads with MiXCR, one row per CDR3 protein. The sample lists under 250,000 distinct CDR3 sequences, over 15% occurring once. The sequencing input was PBMCs or a T cell subset sorted from them (not recorded which). The receptors derive from an adult woman who had mild COVID-19 (a few samples of this study predate the infection). Cell type and time point are not known.

The chain carries TRBV7-2 and TRBJ1-2; D remains ambiguous. The V end was cut by 1 base, the J end by 6 bases, with 12 bases between. Germline CDR1 and CDR2: SGHTA and FQGNSA. CDR3 length: 14 residues. The CDR3 sequence: CASSLEAATHGYTF. In DNA form, the CDR3 reads TGTGCCAGCAGCTTAGAGGCAGCTACTCATGGCTACACCTTC.

Ten or more counts support this clonotype. The CDR3 sequence: CASRRRSGEQFF. CDR3 DNA: TGTGCCAGCAGGCGAAGGTCCGGTGAGCAGTTCTTC. This rearrangement joins TRBV12-3 or TRBV12-4 to TRBJ2-1; D call uncertain. This CDR3 is built from 12 residues. Between the trimmed V and J ends, which lost 6 bases and 9 bases, there was a span of 12 bases.

J is TRBJ2-5 and V is TRBV7-6; 7 nucleotides line up with TRBD2. V lost 4 bases, J lost 5 bases, and 7 bases stayed unmatched. The CDR3 loop spans 14 amino acids. Germline V gene data show CDR1 as SGHVS and CDR2 as FNYEAQ. Written as DNA, the CDR3 is TGTGCCAGCAGCTCGGGGGTCGGGAGGGAGACCCAGTACTTC. It codes for CASSSGVGRETQYF.

This clonotype has just a few counts. This rearrangement joins TRBV7-2 to TRBJ1-1; the match to TRBD1 covers 9 bases. The J segment lost 4 bases and the V segment lost 5 bases, leaving 2 bases of the junction unmatched. Germline CDR1 SGHTA, CDR2 FQGNSA. This CDR3 has 13 residues. The CDR3 spells CASSRDRATEAFF. The CDR3, as DNA: TGTGCCAGCAGCCGGGACAGGGCCACTGAAGCTTTCTTT.

This clonotype was recorded many times. This sequence joins TRBV7-2 and TRBJ2-7; unclear D gene. Germline loops: CDR1 SGHTA, CDR2 FQGNSA. This CDR3 comprises 15 residues. V was pared by 0 bases and J by 5 bases, with 14 bases between. The CDR3 loop reads CASSLALGSEHEQYF. The DNA for the CDR3 is TGTGCCAGCAGCTTAGCGTTAGGGTCGGAACACGAGCAGTACTTC.

This clonotype was seen a few times. The V gene is TRBV7-2, the J gene TRBJ2-3; D unresolved. CDR1 is SGHTA, CDR2 FQGNSA, per germline. V was cut by 7 bases and J by 2 bases, with 19 bases left in between. The CDR3 runs 16 residues. CDR3 protein: CASKGGIFRFTDTQYF. CDR3 nucleotide sequence: TGTGCCAGCAAGGGCGGCATCTTTCGTTTCACAGATACGCAGTATTTT.

This sequence joins TRBV10-1 and TRBJ2-1; D not resolved. Germline CDR1 is WNHNN and CDR2 is SYGVQD (reference sequence). V lost 11 bases, J lost 9 bases, and 8 bases lay in between. This CDR3 comprises 9 residues. CDR3 sequence: CAFESEQFF. The CDR3 DNA follows: TGCGCCTTCGAGTCTGAGCAGTTCTTC.

The chain uses TRBV5-1 and TRBJ1-3; D possibly corresponds to TRBD1 (5 bases). Per germline, CDR1 SGHRS and CDR2 YFSETQ. Trimming removed 4 bases from V and 0 bases from J, with 11 bases in between. The CDR3 spans 15 residues. The CDR3 DNA is TGCGCCAGCAGCCCGGGGGGAAACTCTGGAAACACCATATATTTT. It is translated as CASSPGGNSGNTIYF.

The rearrangement joins TRBV12-3 or TRBV12-4 to TRBJ1-1; 7 bases are a match to TRBD1. V shed 7 bases and J 0 bases; nucleotides not matched to a gene: 14. This CDR3 is built from 17 residues. CDR3: CASISGQAASMNTEAFF. The CDR3 DNA sequence: TGTGCCAGCATTTCTGGACAGGCCGCCTCGATGAACACTGAAGCTTTCTTT.

In this sample, this clonotype turned up a few times. The chain combines TRBV5-5 with TRBJ1-2; no clear D gene. CDR1 and CDR2 (germline): SGHKS, YYEKEE (reference sequence). The V gene lost 0 bases and the J gene lost 8 bases, with 29 bases spanning the gap. This CDR3 comprises 19 residues. DNA for the CDR3: TGTGCCAGCAGCTTGGTCGCCAATGTCGGTGGAGGGAGAGCCGAGGGCTACACCTTC. This sequence encodes CASSLVANVGGGRAEGYTF.

The chain combines TRBV12-3 or TRBV12-4 with TRBJ1-1; 8 bases agree with TRBD1. Trimming took 6 bases from V and 1 from J; bases not matched to a gene: 10. This CDR3 has 16 residues. The CDR3 reads CASRSVIGQGNTEAFF. The CDR3 coding sequence is TGTGCCAGCAGGTCAGTGATCGGACAGGGGAACACTGAAGCTTTCTTT.

This clonotype was observed at least ten times. V usage is TRBV20-1 and J usage is TRBJ2-1, with no clear D. Trimming shortened V by 2 bases and J by 9 bases, and 14 bases separated the two germline ends. Germline values: CDR1 DFQATT, CDR2 SNEGSKA (reference sequence). The CDR3 covers 13 residues. The DNA of the CDR3 is TGCAGTGCTAGACGCGCCGTAGTGTCTGAGCAGTTCTTC. It encodes CSARRAVVSEQFF.

Only a few counts were recorded for this clonotype. The V gene is TRBV7-2, the J gene TRBJ1-2; D not certain. Germline V gene data show CDR1 as SGHTA and CDR2 as FQGNSA. This CDR3 has 14 amino acids. V lost 6 bases, J lost 7 bases, and 18 bases lay in between. The CDR3 DNA reads as TGTGCCAGCAGTCCTACTTACGGGAGAGGTGGCTACACCTTC. Encoded protein: CASSPTYGRGGYTF.

The rearrangement uses TRBV7-2 and TRBJ2-1; TRBD1 is a possible D gene (5 bases). This CDR3 has 15 amino acids. Per germline, CDR1 SGHTA and CDR2 FQGNSA. The V gene lost 1 base and the J gene lost 4 bases, with 11 bases spanning the gap. CDR3 sequence (DNA): TGTGCCAGCAGCTTAGGACAGCCTACATACAATGAGCAGTTCTTC. This gives the protein CASSLGQPTYNEQFF. Combining the CDR3 with reference TRBV7-2 and TRBJ2-1 gives the whole variable domain GAGVSQSPSNKVTEKGKDVELRCDPISGHTALYWYRQSLGQGLEFLIYFQGNSAPDKSGLPSDRFSAERTGGSVSTLTIQRTQQEDSAVYLCASSLGQPTYNEQFFGPGTRLTVL.

The V and J genes are TRBV19 and TRBJ2-7, with a weak D call TRBD1 (6 bases). CDR3 size: 14 residues. V lost 4 bases to trimming and J lost 6 bases, with 16 bases between them. Per the germline V gene, CDR1 is LNHDA and CDR2 is SQIVND (reference sequence). The CDR3 DNA reads TGTGCCAGTAGTAGGCCAGGGGTTTCGAGCGAGCAGTACTTC. This translates into CASSRPGVSSEQYF.

The V and J genes are TRBV25-1 and TRBJ2-4, with a weak D call TRBD2 (6 bases). In germline, CDR1 is MGHDK, CDR2 SYGVNS. V lost 4 bases, J lost 8 bases, and 12 bases lay in between. CDR3 length: 13 residues. The CDR3 DNA reads TGTGCCAGCAGTGTGCGGGAAGGAGACATTCAGTACTTC. Its translation is CASSVREGDIQYF.

The V gene is TRBV6-6, the J gene TRBJ1-1, with unresolved D. Germline values: CDR1 MNHNY, CDR2 SVGAGI (reference sequence). Trimming cost V 7 bases and J 2 bases, with 11 bases left between them. The CDR3 runs to 13 residues. CDR3 sequence reads: CASTLVINTEAFF. Written as DNA, the CDR3 is TGTGCCAGCACCCTAGTTATAAACACTGAAGCTTTCTTT.

As concerns this clonotype: The junction and the germline gene differ at one end; a read error may be behind it. The V and J genes are TRBV7-7 and TRBJ2-2, with 7 nucleotides matching TRBD1. There are 15 residues in the CDR3. The germline V gene encodes CDR1 SSHAT and CDR2 FNYEAQ (reference sequence). CDR3 protein: CASSLGPDRSGELFF. In nucleotides, the CDR3 is TGTGCTAGCAGCTTAGGCCCGGACAGGTCCGGGGAGCTGTTTTTT.

This clonotype was recorded a few times. The chain is built from TRBV18 and TRBJ2-3, with D possibly being TRBD2 (6 bases). V lost 3 bases to trimming and J lost 3 bases, with 19 bases between them. Germline CDR1 KGHSH, CDR2 LQKENI. This CDR3 comprises 17 residues. The CDR3 region is CASSPLVAGTNTDTQYF. CDR3 sequence (DNA): TGTGCCAGCTCACCTCTTGTTGCGGGAACCAATACAGATACGCAGTATTTT.

The rearrangement joins TRBV24-1 to TRBJ2-3; 14 bases align to TRBD2. Trimming at V came to 0 bases and at J to 3 bases, leaving 1 base not matched to a gene. CDR3 length: 17 amino acids. Germline V gene sequence: CDR1 KGHDR, CDR2 SFDVKD. The CDR3 region is CATSDLGLAGGTDTQYF. The CDR3 DNA reads as TGTGCCACCAGTGATTTGGGACTAGCGGGGGGAACAGATACGCAGTATTTT.

A few counts support this clonotype. The CDR3 nucleotides are TGTGCCAGCAGTCGGACTACTGAAGCTTTCTTT. Its translation is CASSRTTEAFF. The chain links TRBV12-3 or TRBV12-4 to TRBJ1-1; D uncertain. Trimming took off 5 bases at V and 5 bases at J, with 6 bases between the two ends. This CDR3 is 11 amino acids long.

This clonotype showed up just a few times. The chain employs TRBV11-2 and TRBJ1-4; 9 nucleotides agree with TRBD1. CDR1 and CDR2 (germline): SGHAT, FQNNGV. This CDR3 has 16 residues. With 5 bases clipped from V and 6 bases from J, the junction kept 10 bases outside the gene matches. The CDR3: CASSPGTGKVDEKLFF. As DNA, the CDR3 is TGTGCCAGCAGCCCCGGGACAGGGAAGGTAGATGAAAAACTGTTTTTT.

The chain carries TRBV20-1 and TRBJ2-5; 7 nucleotides match TRBD2. The ends lost 4 bases at V and 10 bases at J; junction bases unmatched: 18. Germline CDR1 and CDR2: DFQATT and SNEGSKA (reference sequence). The CDR3 has 15 amino acids. In DNA form, the CDR3 reads TGCAGTGCTACCAGAGGGACTACTTCCAGGGTTGGCCAGTACTTC. Protein sequence: CSATRGTTSRVGQYF.

The chain joins TRBV2 to TRBJ2-4; either TRBD1 or TRBD2 may supply D (6 bases each). The CDR3 has 16 residues. Trimming pared 5 bases from V and 0 bases from J, leaving 14 bases between. Per germline, CDR1 SNHLY and CDR2 FYNNEI. The chain's CDR3 is CASSRWGAIAKNIQYF. In DNA, the CDR3 is TGTGCCAGCAGTCGTTGGGGGGCGATAGCCAAAAACATTCAGTACTTC.

Only a few counts were recorded for this clonotype. This chain uses TRBV28 with TRBJ2-5, with TRBD1 matching over 7 bases. Germline assignment: CDR1 MDHEN and CDR2 SYDVKM. V lost 4 bases, J lost 1 base, and 0 bases stayed unmatched. CDR3 length: 13 residues. The CDR3 sequence: CASSSGGQETQYF. The CDR3 coding sequence is TGTGCCAGCAGTTCAGGGGGCCAAGAGACCCAGTACTTC. Using reference TRBV28 and TRBJ2-5 for the parts outside the CDR3, the full variable domain is DVKVTQSSRYLVKRTGEKVFLECVQDMDHENMFWYRQDPGLGLRLIYFSYDVKMKEKGDIPEGYSVSREKKERFSLILESASTNQTSMYLCASSSGGQETQYFGPGTRLLVL.

At least ten counts were recorded for this clonotype. The genes are TRBV12-3 or TRBV12-4 and TRBJ2-5; weak D call: TRBD2 (5 bases). CDR3 length: 14 amino acids. Trimming removed 3 bases at V and 4 bases at J, with 12 bases between. The chain's CDR3 is CASSLVARGETQYF. CDR3 nucleotide sequence: TGTGCCAGCAGTTTGGTAGCCCGGGGAGAGACCCAGTACTTC.

This sequence joins TRBV5-1 and TRBJ1-4, with D perhaps matching TRBD1 (6 bases). Germline-derived CDR1 and CDR2 are SGHRS and YFSETQ. Trimming removed 3 bases at V and 7 bases at J, with 10 bases between. This CDR3 contains 13 residues. Here the CDR3 DNA reads TGCGCCAGCAGCTCCGGACAGTCTGAAAAACTGTTTTTT. This translates into CASSSGQSEKLFF.

This clonotype occurred a few times. This chain joins TRBV27 and TRBJ2-7, with unresolved D. Trimming shortened V by 5 bases and J by 0 bases, and 17 bases separated the two germline ends. Per germline, CDR1 MNHEY and CDR2 SMNVEV (reference sequence). This CDR3 has 16 amino acids. This chain's CDR3 is CASSPSLSFYSYEQYF. CDR3 nucleotide sequence: TGTGCCAGCAGTCCGTCGTTGTCCTTTTACTCCTACGAGCAGTACTTC.

This rearrangement joins TRBV5-1 to TRBJ1-2, with 8 bases matching TRBD1. This CDR3 comprises 15 residues. Germline V gene sequence: CDR1 SGHRS, CDR2 YFSETQ. V dropped 4 bases and J dropped 7; count of bases not matched to a gene: 12. The CDR3 DNA reads as TGCGCCAGCAGCGAGACCACTTCAGGGGGCAGTGGCTACACCTTC. The encoded protein is CASSETTSGGSGYTF.

The V call is TRBV6-2 or TRBV6-3, the J call TRBJ1-5; D is possibly TRBD1 (5 bases). This CDR3 contains 13 residues. Germline lookup yields CDR1 MNHEY and CDR2 SVGEGT. Trimming pared 8 bases from V and 0 bases from J, leaving 8 bases between. The CDR3 region has the DNA TGTGCCAGCGGTGACAGTAGCAATCAGCCCCAGCATTTT. It yields the protein CASGDSSNQPQHF.

This chain uses TRBV18 with TRBJ2-1, with a possible D match to TRBD2 (6 bases). The ends were cut back, 5 bases at V and 6 bases at J, with 17 bases in the middle. Looked up from germline, CDR1 is KGHSH and CDR2 is LQKENI. The CDR3 extends over 15 amino acids. The CDR3 protein is CASSSGTPSGNEQFF. CDR3 coding DNA: TGTGCCAGCTCATCCGGGACTCCGTCCGGCAATGAGCAGTTCTTC.

The chain combines TRBV7-9 with TRBJ1-2; D gene ambiguous. From germline, CDR1 is SEHNR and CDR2 FQNEAQ (reference sequence). This CDR3 has 13 amino acids. Trimming took off 5 bases at V and 3 bases at J, with 10 bases between the two ends. The DNA of the CDR3 is TGTGCCAGCAGCCAGCAGCGGGACTATGGCTACACCTTC. Translating it yields CASSQQRDYGYTF.